Listed below are T cell receptor beta chains from one sample, sequenced in a study of shared clonotypes between healthy human individuals. Produced via immunoSEQ multiplex PCR; TCRdb's table is partial and in-frame only. Of roughly 700,000 clones listed, under 80% were seen once; the top ten hold roughly 1.7%. Sequenced sample: memory CD4+ T cells sorted from blood. The receptor set was obtained from a woman aged 25 to 39 in good health. The CDR3 runs from the conserved cysteine through the conserved F or W. The order of the fields is D gene, CDR3 length, V gene, J gene, clone size, CDR3 DNA, CDR3 protein. The D gene is left open where the match is weak. Clone size is shown for a subset of rows, as once, few, many or a class of expanded clone.

>TRBD2|13|TRBV10-3|TRBJ2-2|NA
TGTGCCATCAGGTCGCGGGAGACCGGGGAGCTGTTTTTT
CAIRSRETGELFF
>NA|13|TRBV14|TRBJ2-7|NA
TGTGCCAGCAGCCAGGGAGGGGGCTACGAGCAGTACTTC
CASSQGGGYEQYF
>NA|14|TRBV2|TRBJ1-5|many
TGTGCCAGCAGTGAAAACTTTCGAAATCAGCCCCAGCATTTT
CASSENFRNQPQHF
>TRBD1|15|TRBV6-5|TRBJ1-1|NA
TGTGCCAGCAGTTACGTAGGACAGGGAAGAACTGAAGCTTTCTTT
CASSYVGQGRTEAFF
>TRBD2|16|TRBV19|TRBJ2-5|NA
TGTGCCAGTAGTTTAACTAGCGGGAGGGCCGTCCAGACCCAGTACTTC
CASSLTSGRAVQTQYF
>NA|14|TRBV2|TRBJ1-2|NA
TGTGCCAGCAGTAGCCCTACATGGGACTATGGCTACACCTTC
CASSSPTWDYGYTF
>NA|13|TRBV9|TRBJ1-2|NA
TGTGCCAGCAGCGTAACTGGAAACTATGGCTACACCTTC
CASSVTGNYGYTF
>TRBD2|14|TRBV29-1|TRBJ2-5|NA
TGCAGCGTTGTTTTGGCGGGAGGTCGGGAGACCCAGTACTTC
CSVVLAGGRETQYF
>NA|16|TRBV7-9|TRBJ2-1|NA
TGTGCCAGCAGCCCCCTGGGGGGGCCCTACGAGAATGAGCAGTTCTTC
CASSPLGGPYENEQFF
>NA|12|TRBV10-2|TRBJ2-5|NA
TGCGCCAGTAAAAGACCGCAAGAGACCCAGTACTTC
CASKRPQETQYF
>TRBD2|17|TRBV5-1|TRBJ2-1|NA
TGCGCCAGCAGCAAGACTAGCGGAATTGCGAACAACAATGAGCAGTTCTTC
CASSKTSGIANNNEQFF
>NA|13|TRBV5-1|TRBJ1-1|NA
TGCGCCAGCACCCAGGAAAGGAACACTGAAGCTTTCTTT
CASTQERNTEAFF
>NA|15|TRBV7-3|TRBJ2-1|few
TGTGCCAGCAGCTTAAGTAGCGGCCTGTACAATGAGCAGTTCTTC
CASSLSSGLYNEQFF
>TRBD1|16|TRBV5-1|TRBJ2-7|NA
TGCGCCAGCAGCCCAGGACAGGGGGGGAGTTACTACGAGCAGTACTTC
CASSPGQGGSYYEQYF
>TRBD1|14|TRBV11-2|TRBJ1-1|NA
TGTGCCAGCAGCCTAGGGGGCTTATATACTGAAGCTTTCTTT
CASSLGGLYTEAFF
>TRBD1|14|TRBV2|TRBJ2-7|NA
TGTGCCAGCAGTGGACAGGGAGCGCCCTACGAGCAGTACTTC
CASSGQGAPYEQYF
>TRBD1|14|TRBV10-3|TRBJ2-2|NA
TGTGCCACCCGGGACAGGGAGAACACCGGGGAGCTGTTTTTT
CATRDRENTGELFF
>NA|13|TRBV29-1|TRBJ1-1|NA
TGCAGCGCTGGTCGGGGCATGAACACTGAAGCTTTCTTT
CSAGRGMNTEAFF
>NA|14|TRBV6-5|TRBJ2-7|NA
TGTGCCAGCAGTTACGACGGCATCTCCTACGAGCAGTACTTC
CASSYDGISYEQYF
>TRBD1|15|TRBV7-8|TRBJ1-1|NA
TGTGCCAGCAGCTTAGAAGGACAGGGGTCAGGTGAAGCTTTCTTT
CASSLEGQGSGEAFF
>NA|16|TRBV28|TRBJ2-3|NA
TGTGCCAGCAGTCTATGGGCAGGGGATAGCACAGATACGCAGTATTTT
CASSLWAGDSTDTQYF
>NA|14|TRBV7-9|TRBJ1-5|NA
TGTGCCAGCAGCACCGGGACGGGCAATCAGCCCCAGCATTTT
CASSTGTGNQPQHF
>TRBD1|15|TRBV6-1|TRBJ1-3|NA
TGTGCCAGCAGTGAAGATGGGGACAGTTTACAGACCATATATTTT
CASSEDGDSLQTIYF
>TRBD2|15|TRBV11-2|TRBJ2-5|NA
TGTGCCAGCAGCTTAGACCCTAGCGGGGGTGGGACCCAGTACTTC
CASSLDPSGGGTQYF
>NA|14|TRBV9|TRBJ2-5|NA
TGTGCCAGCAGCCCCCGGGTGGTCCAAGAGACCCAGTACTTC
CASSPRVVQETQYF
>TRBD1|13|TRBV28|TRBJ2-2|NA
TGTGCCAGCAGTTTAGGACAGGCCGGGGAGCTGTTTTTT
CASSLGQAGELFF
>NA|15|TRBV4-1|TRBJ2-1|NA
TGCGCCAGCAGCCTCTTGGGTTCCCGTGAAGAGGGCCAGTTCTTC
CASSLLGSREEGQFF
>NA|15|TRBV27|TRBJ2-1|NA
TGTGCCAGCAGGACGGAGGGACGAGGCTACGGTGAGCAGTTCTTC
CASRTEGRGYGEQFF
>NA|13|TRBV7-8|TRBJ2-1|NA
TGTGCCAGCAGCTGGAGTAGTACCCATGAGCAGTTCTTC
CASSWSSTHEQFF
>TRBD1|14|TRBV5-4|TRBJ1-1|NA
TGTGCCAGCAGCTCAGGGACAGGGGGGACTGAAGCTTTCTTT
CASSSGTGGTEAFF
>NA|13|TRBV7-8|TRBJ2-7|NA
TGTGCCAGCAGCAGGACTTTTAACTACGAGCAGTACTTC
CASSRTFNYEQYF
>TRBD2|18|TRBV7-8|TRBJ2-3|NA
TGTGCCAGCAGCGGGCAAGGACTAGCGGGAGGGCCTTCCGATACGCAGTATTTT
CASSGQGLAGGPSDTQYF
>NA|14|TRBV5-1|TRBJ1-3|NA
TGCGCCAGCAGCTTGTACAGCTCTGGAAACACCATATATTTT
CASSLYSSGNTIYF
>TRBD2|17|TRBV27|TRBJ2-3|NA
TGTGCCAGCAGTTCCTCCCCCTTAGCGGGAGCCACAGATACGCAGTATTTT
CASSSSPLAGATDTQYF
>NA|17|TRBV10-3|TRBJ2-5|NA
TGTGCCATCAGTGACGGGCTAGCGGCAAAGACAGGGGAGACCCAGTACTTC
CAISDGLAAKTGETQYF
>TRBD2|14|TRBV7-9|TRBJ2-1|NA
TGTGCCAGCAGGGCTAGCGGATCCTACAATGAGCAGTTCTTC
CASRASGSYNEQFF
>NA|17|TRBV5-6|TRBJ1-1|NA
TGTGCCAGCAGCACCCGGCGGCAGGGCGGTACTATGCCGGAAGCTTTCTTT
CASSTRRQGGTMPEAFF
>TRBD2|15|TRBV10-3|TRBJ2-7|NA
TGTGCCATCAGTGAAATGACTAGCGGCTCCTACGAGCAGTACTTC
CAISEMTSGSYEQYF
>NA|16|TRBV11-2|TRBJ1-2|NA
TGTGCCAGCAGCTTAGTAAAGGGCACTTCCAGTCGGGGCTACACCTTC
CASSLVKGTSSRGYTF
>TRBD2|13|TRBV7-9|TRBJ2-7|NA
TGTGCCAGCAGCAAGACTAGCGCCTACGAGCAGTACTTC
CASSKTSAYEQYF
>TRBD2|15|TRBV5-6|TRBJ2-5|NA
TGTGCCAGCAGCTTCCGGAGCGGGGGGACAGAGACCCAGTACTTC
CASSFRSGGTETQYF
>TRBD1|15|TRBV9|TRBJ2-3|NA
TGTGCCAGCAGCGAACGGACAGGGAGCACAGATACGCAGTATTTT
CASSERTGSTDTQYF
>NA|12|TRBV4-2|TRBJ2-7|NA
TGTGCCAGCAGCCAAGACAGGCACGAGCAGTACTTC
CASSQDRHEQYF
>NA|17|TRBV7-8|TRBJ2-1|NA
TGTGCCAGCAGCCCCCTTGTAGGTAGCGGAACCTACAATGAGCAGTTCTTC
CASSPLVGSGTYNEQFF
>TRBD1|13|TRBV28|TRBJ1-3|NA
TGTGCCAGCAGGACAGGGGCTGGAAACACCATATATTTT
CASRTGAGNTIYF
>NA|12|TRBV15|TRBJ1-2|NA
TGTGCCACCAGCAAGGACGGGTATGGCTACACCTTC
CATSKDGYGYTF
>NA|14|TRBV29-1|TRBJ2-4|NA
TGCAGCGTTGAGTCCCGGTTAGCCAAAAACATTCAGTACTTC
CSVESRLAKNIQYF
>TRBD1|14|TRBV9|TRBJ1-1|NA
TGTGCCAGCAGCTCTGGACAGGTGAACACTGAAGCTTTCTTT
CASSSGQVNTEAFF
>TRBD2|20|TRBV5-1|TRBJ2-5|NA
TGCGCCAGCAGCCCCGGACAGGGTTTGGGGCTAGCGGGAGGGCCAGAGACCCAGTACTTC
CASSPGQGLGLAGGPETQYF
>TRBD2|17|TRBV28|TRBJ2-1|NA
TGTGCCAGCAGTTTATGGGGGGGCGGGAGGAGAATAAATGAGCAGTTCTTC
CASSLWGGGRRINEQFF